The 18 T cell receptor beta chains given below trace back to one sample, sequenced in a study of blood T cell repertoires in COVID-19. TCRdb's copy holds only in-frame clones and misses some; the assay was immunoSEQ multiplex PCR. Here the sample spans over 200,000 clones, around 84% being singletons. The sample was PBMCs or T cells enriched from blood (not recorded which). Every receptor here comes from a man aged 18 to 30 who had recovered from COVID-19.

This chain joins TRBV2 and TRBJ1-5; 8 bases align to TRBD1. Trimming at V came to 5 bases and at J to 5 bases, leaving 8 bases not matched to a gene. Germline assignment: CDR1 SNHLY and CDR2 FYNNEI. The CDR3 is 15 residues long. CDR3 residues: CASSQDRVIYQPQHF. The CDR3 DNA follows: TGTGCCAGCAGTCAGGACAGGGTGATTTATCAGCCCCAGCATTTT.

The chain uses TRBV24-1 and TRBJ2-1, with TRBD2 identical over 10 bases. Per the germline V gene, CDR1 is KGHDR and CDR2 is SFDVKD. With V trimmed by 3 bases and J by 6 bases, 1 base remained unmatched. This CDR3 spans 14 amino acids. The CDR3: CATSDRTSGNEQFF. CDR3 coding DNA: TGTGCCACCAGTGATCGGACTAGCGGCAATGAGCAGTTCTTC.

The table lists this clone with a few counts. The genes are TRBV10-1 and TRBJ2-3, with a tentative D call TRBD2 (6 bases). The CDR3 has 14 amino acids. The V end lost 4 bases, the J end lost 2 bases, and 10 bases lay between the germline ends. Germline values: CDR1 WNHNN, CDR2 SYGVQD (reference sequence). The CDR3 bases are TGCGCCAGCAGTGTTGCGGGGATCACAGATACGCAGTATTTT. This translates into CASSVAGITDTQYF.

The chain couples TRBV7-8 to TRBJ1-2; D perhaps matches TRBD1 (6 bases). Germline assignment: CDR1 SGHVS and CDR2 FQNEAQ. The V gene lost 1 base and the J gene lost 8 bases, with 14 bases spanning the gap. The CDR3 covers 14 residues. CDR3 in amino acids: CASSLEGQGRGYTF. The DNA of the CDR3 is TGTGCCAGCAGCTTAGAGGGCCAGGGGAGAGGCTACACCTTC.

The chain combines TRBV18 with TRBJ2-7; the D gene is possibly TRBD1 (5 bases). Per the germline V gene, CDR1 is KGHSH and CDR2 is LQKENI. This CDR3 contains 13 residues. V was pared by 3 bases and J by 4 bases, with 10 bases between. This CDR3 reads CASSPPGQYEQYF. The CDR3 DNA reads as TGTGCCAGCTCACCGCCAGGGCAATACGAGCAGTACTTC.

The V and J genes are TRBV10-2 and TRBJ1-1, with D unclear. The CDR3 length is 14 residues. The V gene's germline CDR1 is WSHSY and CDR2 SAAADI. V was shortened by 3 bases and J by 1 base, with 9 bases between the two germline ends. This chain's CDR3 is CASSDPGRNTEAFF. As DNA, the CDR3 is TGCGCCAGCAGTGATCCGGGGAGGAACACTGAAGCTTTCTTT.

This rearrangement joins TRBV10-2 to TRBJ2-3, with no clear D. Germline CDR1 is WSHSY and CDR2 is SAAADI. V dropped 6 bases and J dropped 5 bases, with 9 bases sitting between them. The CDR3 is 12 amino acids. The CDR3 nucleotides read TGCGCCAGCAGGGCCCCGGGAGATACGCAGTATTTT. Translating it yields CASRAPGDTQYF.

The chain employs TRBV18 and TRBJ2-5; 12 positions agree with TRBD2. CDR3 length equals 16 residues. V lost 5 bases to trimming and J lost 1 base; unmatched junction nucleotides: 5. Germline loops: CDR1 KGHSH, CDR2 LQKENI. The DNA for the CDR3 is TGTGCCAGCTCATCCCAACTAGCGGGGGGCCAAGAGACCCAGTACTTC. The encoded protein is CASSSQLAGGQETQYF.

The gene calls are TRBV12-5 and TRBJ1-4; 10 positions match TRBD1. The CDR3 is made up of 15 amino acids. Germline assignment: CDR1 LGHNT and CDR2 FRNRAP. V dropped 5 bases and J dropped 7; count of bases not matched to a gene: 7. The CDR3 DNA is TGTGCTAGTGGTCCCGGGACAGGGGTGACTGAAAAACTGTTTTTT. This codes for CASGPGTGVTEKLFF.

On this clone: Additional DNA sequences in this sample encode the identical CDR3. V and J are TRBV18 and TRBJ2-5; 7 bases map to TRBD1. The CDR3 totals 14 residues. Germline V gene lookup returns CDR1 KGHSH and CDR2 LQKENI. V gave up 3 bases and J gave up 5 bases; unmatched junction bases: 6. The CDR3 sequence: CASSPSGGGETQYF. In nucleotides, the CDR3 is TGTGCCAGCTCACCCTCAGGGGGTGGTGAGACCCAGTACTTC.

The DNA for the CDR3 is TGTGCCTGGAGTGAAGCGGATAGCAATCAGCCCCAGCATTTT. It is translated as CAWSEADSNQPQHF. This sequence joins TRBV30 and TRBJ1-5; D not certain. The CDR3 contains 14 residues. The germline V gene has CDR1 GTSNPN and CDR2 SVGIG (reference sequence). V shed 1 base and J shed 0 bases, with 7 bases lying between them.

The J gene is TRBJ2-4, the V gene TRBV4-1; TRBD1 matches 9 bases. V shed 2 bases and J 8 bases; nucleotides not matched to a gene: 7. The CDR3 is 15 amino acids. Germline-derived CDR1 and CDR2 are MGHRA and YSYEKL. The CDR3 DNA follows: TGCGCCAGCAGCCAAAGGGACAGGGAGGTGGACATTCAGTACTTC. Translation: CASSQRDREVDIQYF.

This chain uses TRBV27 with TRBJ2-1; tentatively, D is TRBD1 (5 bases). With 1 base removed from V and 4 bases from J, the gap between germline ends came to 14 bases. Germline CDR1 and CDR2: MNHEY and SMNVEV (reference sequence). The CDR3 totals 16 residues. For the CDR3, the DNA is TGTGCCAGCAGTTTATATGGGGCTGTCCTTTACAATGAGCAGTTCTTC. Translated, it gives CASSLYGAVLYNEQFF.

The V gene is TRBV27, the J gene TRBJ1-6, with D perhaps TRBD1 (6 bases). Trimming took 9 bases from V and 10 from J, leaving 16 bases between them. The CDR3 spans 13 residues. The V gene's germline CDR1 is MNHEY and CDR2 SMNVEV (reference sequence). The CDR3: CASTQGTRSPLHF. As DNA, the CDR3 is TGTGCCAGTACACAGGGTACGAGGTCACCCCTCCACTTT.

The genes are TRBV7-9 and TRBJ1-1; D is unclear. The germline gives CDR1 SEHNR, CDR2 FQNEAQ (reference sequence). The CDR3 is made up of 14 amino acids. The V end was cut by 1 base, the J end by 7 bases, with 13 bases between. DNA for the CDR3: TGTGCCAGCAGCTTAGAAAGCACGCCTGGTGAAGCTTTCTTT. Amino acids: CASSLESTPGEAFF.

This clone occurred a few times. V is TRBV21-1 and J is TRBJ2-1; the D call of TRBD2 is as the table states it, not checked on the DNA. TRBV21-1 is flagged as a pseudogene. This CDR3 has 17 residues. DNA for the CDR3: TGTGCCAGCAGCAAATTAAAGACTAGCGGGAGGGCCAATGAGCAGTTCTTC. Protein sequence: CASSKLKTSGRANEQFF.

The V call is TRBV25-1, the J call TRBJ1-1; 9 positions match TRBD1. The V gene end was trimmed by 3 bases and the J gene end by 3 bases; junction bases not matched to a gene: 5. The CDR3 runs to 15 residues. CDR1 is MGHDK, CDR2 SYGVNS, per germline. This chain's CDR3 is CASSDPGQGDTEAFF. In DNA, the CDR3 is TGTGCCAGCAGTGACCCGGGACAGGGAGACACTGAAGCTTTCTTT.

This clone was recorded only once. The rearrangement uses TRBV10-3 and TRBJ1-1, with 7 bases identical to TRBD1. Germline CDR1 reads ENHRY; CDR2 reads SYGVKD. The CDR3 contains 13 residues. After removal of 5 bases from V and 5 bases from J, the junction contained 5 bases not matched to a gene. The CDR3 loop is CAISSGGLTEAFF. The CDR3 DNA reads as TGTGCCATCAGTTCAGGGGGTCTTACTGAAGCTTTCTTT.